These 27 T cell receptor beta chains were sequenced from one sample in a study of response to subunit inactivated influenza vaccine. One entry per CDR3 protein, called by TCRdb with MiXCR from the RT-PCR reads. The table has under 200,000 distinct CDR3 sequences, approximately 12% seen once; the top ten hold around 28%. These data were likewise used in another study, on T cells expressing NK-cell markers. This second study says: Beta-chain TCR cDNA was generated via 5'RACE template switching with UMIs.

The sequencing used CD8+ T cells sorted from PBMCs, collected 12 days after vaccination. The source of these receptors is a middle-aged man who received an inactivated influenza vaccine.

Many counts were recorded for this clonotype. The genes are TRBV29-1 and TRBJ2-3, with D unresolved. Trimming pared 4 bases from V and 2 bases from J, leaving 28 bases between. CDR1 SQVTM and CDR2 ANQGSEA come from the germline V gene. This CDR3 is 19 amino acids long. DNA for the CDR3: TGCAGCGTTGTATTTCGCGTGGTCACCCAGTTGGCCACCACAGATACGCAGTATTTT. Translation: CSVVFRVVTQLATTDTQYF.

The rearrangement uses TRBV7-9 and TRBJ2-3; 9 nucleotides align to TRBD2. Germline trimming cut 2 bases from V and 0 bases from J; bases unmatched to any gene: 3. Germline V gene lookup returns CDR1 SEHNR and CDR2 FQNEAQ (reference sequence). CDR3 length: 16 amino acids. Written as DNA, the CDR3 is TGTGCCAGCAGCTTAAGACTAGCGGTGAGCACAGATACGCAGTATTTT. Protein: CASSLRLAVSTDTQYF.

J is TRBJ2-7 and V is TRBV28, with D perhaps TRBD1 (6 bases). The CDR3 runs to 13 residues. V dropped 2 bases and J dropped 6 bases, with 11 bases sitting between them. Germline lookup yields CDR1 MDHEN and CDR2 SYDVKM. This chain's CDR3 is CASSLVQGLEQYF. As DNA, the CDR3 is TGTGCCAGCAGTTTAGTACAGGGTCTCGAGCAGTACTTC.

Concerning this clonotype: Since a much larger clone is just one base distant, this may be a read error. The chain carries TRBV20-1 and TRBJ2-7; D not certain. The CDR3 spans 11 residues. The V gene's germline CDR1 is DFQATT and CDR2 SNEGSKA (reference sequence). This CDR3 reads CSPRSGYEQYF. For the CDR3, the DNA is TGCAGTCCTAGATCCGGCTACGAGCAGTACTTC.

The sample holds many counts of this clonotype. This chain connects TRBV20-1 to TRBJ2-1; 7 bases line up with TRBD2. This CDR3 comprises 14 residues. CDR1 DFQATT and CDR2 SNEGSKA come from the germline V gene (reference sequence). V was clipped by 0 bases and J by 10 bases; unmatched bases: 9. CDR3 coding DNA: TGCAGTGCTAGAGATCTGAGCGGGGAAGTCGAGCAGTTCTTC. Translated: CSARDLSGEVEQFF.

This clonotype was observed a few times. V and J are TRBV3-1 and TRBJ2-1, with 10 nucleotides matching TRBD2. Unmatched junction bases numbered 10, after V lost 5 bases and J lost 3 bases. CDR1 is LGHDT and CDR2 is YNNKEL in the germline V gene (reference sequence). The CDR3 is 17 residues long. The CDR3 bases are TGTGCCAGCAGCAAGGGAGTTAGCGGGGGGATCTACAATGAGCAGTTCTTC. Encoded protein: CASSKGVSGGIYNEQFF.

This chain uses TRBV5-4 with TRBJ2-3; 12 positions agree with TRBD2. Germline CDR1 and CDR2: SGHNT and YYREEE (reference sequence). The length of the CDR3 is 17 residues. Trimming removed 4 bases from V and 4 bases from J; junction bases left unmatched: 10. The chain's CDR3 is CASSRRLAGGFPDTQYF. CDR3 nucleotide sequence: TGTGCCAGCAGCCGGAGGCTAGCGGGGGGGTTTCCAGATACGCAGTATTTT.

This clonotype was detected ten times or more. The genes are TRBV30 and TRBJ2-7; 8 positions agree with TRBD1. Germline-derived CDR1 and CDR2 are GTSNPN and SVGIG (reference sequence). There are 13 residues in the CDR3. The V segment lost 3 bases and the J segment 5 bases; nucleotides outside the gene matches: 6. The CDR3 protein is CAWSRDRGDEQYF. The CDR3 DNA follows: TGTGCCTGGAGCCGAGACAGGGGCGACGAGCAGTACTTC.

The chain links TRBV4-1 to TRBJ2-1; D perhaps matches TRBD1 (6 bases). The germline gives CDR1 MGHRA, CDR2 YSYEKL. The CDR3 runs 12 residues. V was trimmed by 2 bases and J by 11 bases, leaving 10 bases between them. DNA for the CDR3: TGCGCCAGCAGCCAAAAGGGGGTACAGCAGTTCTTC. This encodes CASSQKGVQQFF.

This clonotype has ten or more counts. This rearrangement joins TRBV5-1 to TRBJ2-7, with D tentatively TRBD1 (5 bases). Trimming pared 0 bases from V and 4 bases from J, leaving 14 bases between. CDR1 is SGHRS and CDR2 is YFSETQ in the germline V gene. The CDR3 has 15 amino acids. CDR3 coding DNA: TGCGCCAGCAGCTTGGAAGACAGACCTTCTTACGAGCAGTACTTC. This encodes CASSLEDRPSYEQYF.

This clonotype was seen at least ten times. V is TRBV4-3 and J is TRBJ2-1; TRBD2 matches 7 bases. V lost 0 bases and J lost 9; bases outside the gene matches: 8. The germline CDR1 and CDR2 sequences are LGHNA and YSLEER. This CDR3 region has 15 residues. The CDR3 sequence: CASSQEGRGGGEQFF. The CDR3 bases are TGCGCCAGCAGCCAAGAAGGCCGGGGCGGGGGTGAGCAGTTCTTC.

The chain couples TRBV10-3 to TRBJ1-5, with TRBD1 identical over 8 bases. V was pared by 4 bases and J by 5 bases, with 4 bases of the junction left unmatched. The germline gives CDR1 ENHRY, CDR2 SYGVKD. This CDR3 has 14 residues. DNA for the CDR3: TGTGCCATCAGTGGACAGGGGTTTGATCAGCCCCAGCATTTT. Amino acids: CAISGQGFDQPQHF.

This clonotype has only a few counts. The CDR3 here is CASSHGVGGGSAYEQYF. The CDR3 DNA reads as TGCGCCAGCAGCCACGGTGTAGGAGGGGGATCGGCGTACGAGCAGTACTTC. The chain couples TRBV4-3 to TRBJ2-7, with D perhaps TRBD1 or TRBD2 (6 bases each). V was clipped by 3 bases and J by 4 bases, with 22 bases between them. The CDR3 spans 17 residues. Germline V gene sequence: CDR1 LGHNA, CDR2 YSLEER.

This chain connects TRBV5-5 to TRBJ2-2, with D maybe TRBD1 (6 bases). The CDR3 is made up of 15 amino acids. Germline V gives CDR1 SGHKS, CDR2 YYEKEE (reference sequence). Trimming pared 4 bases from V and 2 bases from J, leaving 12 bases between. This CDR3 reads CASSPRDINTGELFF. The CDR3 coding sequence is TGTGCCAGCAGCCCCCGGGACATCAACACCGGGGAGCTGTTTTTT.

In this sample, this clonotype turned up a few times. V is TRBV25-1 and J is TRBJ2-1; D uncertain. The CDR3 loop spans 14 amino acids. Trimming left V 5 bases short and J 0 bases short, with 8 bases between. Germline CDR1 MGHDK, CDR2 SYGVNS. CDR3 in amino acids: CASSKEYSYNEQFF. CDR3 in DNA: TGTGCCAGCAGTAAGGAGTACTCCTACAATGAGCAGTTCTTC. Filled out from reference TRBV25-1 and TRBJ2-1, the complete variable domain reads EADIYQTPRYLVIGTGKKITLECSQTMGHDKMYWYQQDPGMELHLIHYSYGVNSTEKGDLSSESTVSRIRTEHFPLTLESARPSHTSQYLCASSKEYSYNEQFFGPGTRLTVL.

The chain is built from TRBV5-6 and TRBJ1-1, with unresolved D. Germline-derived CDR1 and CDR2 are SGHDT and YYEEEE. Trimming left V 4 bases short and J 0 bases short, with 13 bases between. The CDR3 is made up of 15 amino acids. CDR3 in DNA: TGTGCCAGCAGCCGTCCCCAGAAGATGAACACTGAAGCTTTCTTT. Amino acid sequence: CASSRPQKMNTEAFF.

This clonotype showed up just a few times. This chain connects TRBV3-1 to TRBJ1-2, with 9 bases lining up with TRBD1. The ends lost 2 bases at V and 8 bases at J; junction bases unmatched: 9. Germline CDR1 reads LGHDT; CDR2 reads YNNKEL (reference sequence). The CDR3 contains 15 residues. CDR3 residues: CASSQTPDRGFGYTF. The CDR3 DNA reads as TGTGCCAGCAGCCAAACCCCGGACAGGGGTTTCGGCTACACCTTC.

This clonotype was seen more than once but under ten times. The CDR3 loop reads CASSLVGGAGTDTQYF. For the CDR3, the DNA is TGTGCCAGCAGCTTAGTGGGGGGCGCGGGCACAGATACGCAGTATTTT. The chain combines TRBV7-8 with TRBJ2-3; D is perhaps TRBD1 or TRBD2 (6 bases each). This CDR3 spans 16 amino acids. CDR1 SGHVS and CDR2 FQNEAQ come from the germline V gene. V was shortened by 1 base and J by 1 base, with 12 bases between the two germline ends.

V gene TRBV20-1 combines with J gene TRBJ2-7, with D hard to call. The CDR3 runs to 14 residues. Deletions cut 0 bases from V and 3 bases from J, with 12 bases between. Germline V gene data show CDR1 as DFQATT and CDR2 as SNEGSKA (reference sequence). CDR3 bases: TGCAGTGCTAGAGATATACCAGCCTACTACGAGCAGTACTTC. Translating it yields CSARDIPAYYEQYF.

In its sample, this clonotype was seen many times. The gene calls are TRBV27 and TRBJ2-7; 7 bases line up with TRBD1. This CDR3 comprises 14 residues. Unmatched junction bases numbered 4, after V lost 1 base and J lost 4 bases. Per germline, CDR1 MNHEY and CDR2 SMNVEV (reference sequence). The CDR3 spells CASSLLGGRYEQYF. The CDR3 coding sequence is TGTGCCAGCAGTTTATTAGGGGGCCGGTACGAGCAGTACTTC.

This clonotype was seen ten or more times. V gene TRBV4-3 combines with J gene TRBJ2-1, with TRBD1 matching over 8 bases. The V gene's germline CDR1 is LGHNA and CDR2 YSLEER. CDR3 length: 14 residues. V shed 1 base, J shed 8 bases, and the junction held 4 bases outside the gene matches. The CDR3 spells CASSQGPGGDEQFF. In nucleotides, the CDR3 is TGCGCCAGCAGCCAAGGACCAGGGGGCGATGAGCAGTTCTTC.

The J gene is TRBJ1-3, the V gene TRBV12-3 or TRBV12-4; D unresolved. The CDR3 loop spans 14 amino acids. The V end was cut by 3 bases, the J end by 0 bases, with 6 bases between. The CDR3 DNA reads TGTGCCAGCAGTTTGATGATCTCTGGAAACACCATATATTTT. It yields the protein CASSLMISGNTIYF.

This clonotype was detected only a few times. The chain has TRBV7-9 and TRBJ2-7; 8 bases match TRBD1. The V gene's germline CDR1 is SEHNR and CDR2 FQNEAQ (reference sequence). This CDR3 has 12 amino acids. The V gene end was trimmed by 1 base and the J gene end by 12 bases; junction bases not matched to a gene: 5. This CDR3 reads CASSLGTGGLYF. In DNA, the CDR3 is TGTGCCAGCAGCTTAGGTACAGGGGGATTGTACTTC.

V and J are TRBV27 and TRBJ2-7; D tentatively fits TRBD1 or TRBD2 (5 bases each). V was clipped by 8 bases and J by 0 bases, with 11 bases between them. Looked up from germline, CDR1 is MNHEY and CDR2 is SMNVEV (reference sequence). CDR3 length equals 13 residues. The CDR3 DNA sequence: TGTGCCAGCCGGGGACGGAGCTCCTACGAGCAGTACTTC. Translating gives CASRGRSSYEQYF.

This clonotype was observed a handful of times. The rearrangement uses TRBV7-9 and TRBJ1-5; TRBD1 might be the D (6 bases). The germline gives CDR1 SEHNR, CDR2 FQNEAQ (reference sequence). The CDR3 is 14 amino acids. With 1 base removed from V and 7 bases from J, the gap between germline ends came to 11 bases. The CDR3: CASSLETGAQPQHF. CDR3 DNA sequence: TGTGCCAGCAGCTTAGAGACAGGTGCCCAGCCCCAGCATTTT. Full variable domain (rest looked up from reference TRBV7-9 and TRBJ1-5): DTGVSQNPRHKITKRGQNVTFRCDPISEHNRLYWYRQTLGQGPEFLTYFQNEAQLEKSRLLSDRFSAERPKGSFSTLEIQRTEQGDSAMYLCASSLETGAQPQHFGDGTRLSIL.

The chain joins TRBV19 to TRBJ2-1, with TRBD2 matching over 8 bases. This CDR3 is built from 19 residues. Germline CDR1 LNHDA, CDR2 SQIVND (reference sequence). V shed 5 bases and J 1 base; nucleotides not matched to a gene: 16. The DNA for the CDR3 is TGTGCCAGTAGTTTCTCCCCGGTGGTAGCGGGGTCGTCCTACAATGAGCAGTTCTTC. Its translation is CASSFSPVVAGSSYNEQFF.

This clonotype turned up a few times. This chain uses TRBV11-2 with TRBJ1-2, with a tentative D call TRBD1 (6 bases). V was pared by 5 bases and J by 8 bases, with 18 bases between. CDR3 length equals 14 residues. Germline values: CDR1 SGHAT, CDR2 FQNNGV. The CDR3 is CASSPPGAGYGYTF. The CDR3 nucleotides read TGTGCCAGCAGCCCGCCGGGGGCGGGGTACGGCTACACCTTC.